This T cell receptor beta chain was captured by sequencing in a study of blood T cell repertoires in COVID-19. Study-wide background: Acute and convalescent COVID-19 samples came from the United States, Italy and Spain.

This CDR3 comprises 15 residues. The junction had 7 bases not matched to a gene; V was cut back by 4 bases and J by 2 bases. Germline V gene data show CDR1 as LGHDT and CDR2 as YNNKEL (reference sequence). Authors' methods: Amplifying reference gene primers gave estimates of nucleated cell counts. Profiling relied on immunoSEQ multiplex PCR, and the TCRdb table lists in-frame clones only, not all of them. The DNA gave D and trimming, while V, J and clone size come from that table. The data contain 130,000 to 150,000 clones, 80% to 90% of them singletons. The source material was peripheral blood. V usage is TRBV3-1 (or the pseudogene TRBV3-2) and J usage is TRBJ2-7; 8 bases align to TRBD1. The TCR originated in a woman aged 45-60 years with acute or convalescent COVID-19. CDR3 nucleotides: TGTGCCAGCAGCCGGGAGGACAGGGTAGCCTACGAGCAGTACTTC. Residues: CASSREDRVAYEQYF.